This T cell receptor (beta chain) derives from a study of cytomegalovirus exposure and HLA in healthy donors. Regarding the study as a whole: There were a few CMV-associated chains whose specificity for CMV antigens was confirmed in vitro. Among TCR beta chains, those listed as cytomegalovirus-associated numbered fewer than 200.

Separate from the approximately 670-subject first cohort was the approximately 130-subject validation cohort, to which the donors belonged. Sequenced by immunoSEQ multiplex PCR; TCRdb stores in-frame clones only, minus some. The sample contains approximately 200,000 clones, just over 85% of which appear only once. As for this clone: No antigen is known for it. The same CDR3 can be traced to other DNA sequences in this sample.

This sequence was found in a woman in her late teens or twenties in good health and CMV-seronegative. The sample comprised PBMCs.

CDR3 sequence reads: CSARAETQYF. CDR3 nucleotide sequence: TGCAGTGCTAGGGCTGAGACCCAGTACTTC. The V gene is TRBV20-1, the J gene TRBJ2-5; D gene uncertain. CDR3 length: 10 amino acids. Germline-derived CDR1 and CDR2 are DFQATT and SNEGSKA (reference sequence). V was shortened by 3 bases and J by 5 bases, with 4 bases between the two germline ends.